Each of the 25 T cell receptor beta chains below was sequenced from the same sample in a study of cytomegalovirus exposure and HLA in healthy donors. Primers for the PCR totalled 60 Vbeta and 13 Jbeta. Using immunoSEQ multiplex PCR, the repertoire was profiled, and TCRdb retains in-frame clones only, with some absent. The sample holds about 160,000 clones, roughly 88% seen once. Sequenced material: PBMCs. Source of these receptors: a woman between 18 and 30 years old in good health and CMV-seronegative.

CDR3 sequence reads: CASSFRLAGQETQYF. The CDR3 coding sequence is TGTGCCAGCAGTTTCCGACTAGCGGGCCAAGAGACCCAGTACTTC. V usage is TRBV27 and J usage is TRBJ2-5; 10 bases are a match to TRBD2. The CDR3 totals 15 residues. Germline CDR1 MNHEY, CDR2 SMNVEV (reference sequence). The ends lost 3 bases at V and 1 base at J; junction bases unmatched: 2.

The gene calls are TRBV2 and TRBJ2-3; the match to TRBD2 covers 7 bases. J was trimmed by 2 bases and V by 4 bases; bases with no gene match: 6. This CDR3 is 15 amino acids long. Per germline, CDR1 SNHLY and CDR2 FYNNEI. CDR3 nucleotide sequence: TGTGCCAGCAGTGGCACTAGCGTAAACACAGATACGCAGTATTTT. This codes for CASSGTSVNTDTQYF. Full variable domain (remainder filled in from reference TRBV2 and TRBJ2-3): EPEVTQTPSHQVTQMGQEVILRCVPISNHLYFYWYRQILGQKVEFLVSFYNNEISEKSEIFDDQFSVERPDGSNFTLKIRSTKLEDSAMYFCASSGTSVNTDTQYFGPGTRLTVL.

Points on this clone: Germline and junction disagree at one end, which may indicate a read error. In nucleotides, the CDR3 is TGTTCCAGTGGGGGACTAGCGGGGGGCTCACAAGAGACCCAGTACTTC. It encodes CSSGGLAGGSQETQYF. J is TRBJ2-5 and V is TRBV7-9, with TRBD2 matching 15 bases. The CDR3 has 16 amino acids. Germline V gene data show CDR1 as SEHNR and CDR2 as FQNEAQ (reference sequence).

The V call is TRBV19, the J call TRBJ2-2, with 7 bases lining up with TRBD1. The CDR3 loop spans 14 amino acids. In germline, CDR1 is LNHDA, CDR2 SQIVND (reference sequence). Trimming took 6 bases from V and 0 from J; bases not matched to a gene: 1. The CDR3 region has the DNA TGTGCCAGTAGGGACAGGTCGAACACCGGGGAGCTGTTTTTT. It yields the protein CASRDRSNTGELFF.

The chain carries TRBV6-6 and TRBJ1-2; D might be TRBD1 (5 bases). Trimming shortened V by 6 bases and J by 6 bases, and 14 bases separated the two germline ends. The CDR3 is 13 residues long. The V gene's germline CDR1 is MNHNY and CDR2 SVGAGI (reference sequence). CDR3 sequence reads: CASRPGSGDGYTF. CDR3 DNA sequence: TGTGCCAGCAGACCGGGCTCGGGGGATGGCTACACCTTC.

The genes are TRBV6-1 and TRBJ1-2; D ambiguous. The V end was cut by 2 bases, the J end by 2 bases, with 9 bases between. Germline CDR1 MNHNS, CDR2 SASEGT. CDR3 length: 14 amino acids. CDR3 DNA: TGTGCCAGCAGTGAACCGGGAATGAACTATGGCTACACCTTC. Protein sequence: CASSEPGMNYGYTF.

This clone was found once. The rearrangement joins TRBV6-1 to TRBJ1-1, with 11 bases aligning to TRBD1. The CDR3 length is 15 residues. J was trimmed by 7 bases and V by 6 bases; bases with no gene match: 10. Germline loops: CDR1 MNHNS, CDR2 SASEGT. The CDR3: CASSDSDRGPNEAFF. Written as DNA, the CDR3 is TGTGCCAGCAGCGACTCGGACAGGGGGCCCAATGAAGCTTTCTTT.

The rearrangement links TRBV30 to TRBJ2-7; 7 bases line up with TRBD1. Germline V gene sequence: CDR1 GTSNPN, CDR2 SVGIG (reference sequence). The CDR3 length is 15 residues. V gave up 2 bases and J gave up 0 bases; unmatched junction bases: 7. CDR3 in DNA: TGTGCCTGGAGTAGGGCGACAGGGACCTCCTACGAGCAGTACTTC. Protein sequence: CAWSRATGTSYEQYF.

The V and J genes are TRBV6-5 and TRBJ1-2; tentative D call: TRBD1 (5 bases). V was clipped by 7 bases and J by 8 bases, with 20 bases between them. CDR3 length: 14 amino acids. Germline V gives CDR1 MNHEY, CDR2 SVGAGI. CDR3 protein: CASTQSLGGVGYTF. The CDR3 DNA is TGTGCCAGCACCCAATCGTTGGGAGGGGTGGGCTACACCTTC.

CDR3 nucleotides: TGTGCCAGTAGGACCTCGTGGGGAGCTAACTATGGCTACACCTTC. Its protein is CASRTSWGANYGYTF. The chain joins TRBV19 to TRBJ1-2; unclear D gene. This CDR3 is 15 amino acids long. The germline V gene has CDR1 LNHDA and CDR2 SQIVND (reference sequence). V was shortened by 6 bases and J by 0 bases, with 14 bases between the two germline ends.

A remark on this clone: Its ends do not fully match the called genes, so a read error is possible. The chain carries TRBV6-4 and TRBJ2-3; D gene uncertain. Germline CDR1 and CDR2: MRHNA and SNTAGT. There are 15 residues in the CDR3. CDR3 region: CASKPDPGSTHTQYF. The CDR3 DNA reads as TGTGCCAGCAAACCCGACCCAGGATCCACACATACGCAGTATTTT.

The chain uses TRBV11-3 and TRBJ1-1, with 12 bases matching TRBD1. Trimming took 5 bases from V and 4 from J; bases not matched to a gene: 8. Germline CDR1 SGHNT, CDR2 YENEEA. This CDR3 comprises 16 residues. The CDR3 region has the DNA TGTGCCAGCAGCCGAGGTGTGGGACAGGGGGCCACTGAAGCTTTCTTT. It codes for CASSRGVGQGATEAFF.

Only one count was recorded for this clone. The rearrangement uses TRBV5-1 and TRBJ2-5; 8 bases are a match to TRBD2. Germline CDR1 SGHRS, CDR2 YFSETQ. This CDR3 spans 14 amino acids. Trimming removed 1 base from V and 5 bases from J; junction bases left unmatched: 4. CDR3 coding DNA: TGCGCCAGCAGCTTGACTAGCGGTGGGGAGACCCAGTACTTC. Its protein is CASSLTSGGETQYF.

This chain connects TRBV4-1 to TRBJ2-1, with 9 bases identical to TRBD2. V gave up 4 bases and J gave up 7 bases; unmatched junction bases: 2. From germline, CDR1 is MGHRA and CDR2 YSYEKL. The CDR3 has 13 amino acids. The CDR3, as DNA: TGCGCCAGCAGCCTAGGACTAGCGAATGAGCAGTTCTTC. This codes for CASSLGLANEQFF.

The V gene is TRBV6-6, the J gene TRBJ2-7; 8 bases agree with TRBD1. Germline V gene lookup returns CDR1 MNHNY and CDR2 SVGAGI (reference sequence). The CDR3 extends over 14 amino acids. After removal of 5 bases from V and 0 bases from J, the junction contained 3 bases not matched to a gene. The CDR3 nucleotides read TGTGCCAGCAGTCCGGACAGGGACTCCTACGAGCAGTACTTC. It yields the protein CASSPDRDSYEQYF.

The V and J genes are TRBV11-1 and TRBJ2-5, with 7 nucleotides matching TRBD1. Per germline, CDR1 SGHAT and CDR2 FQDESV (reference sequence). V lost 6 bases to trimming and J lost 2 bases; unmatched junction nucleotides: 9. The CDR3 spans 15 residues. The CDR3 DNA is TGTGCCAGCAGTTGGGCCGGGGACAGACAAGAGACCCAGTACTTC. It translates to CASSWAGDRQETQYF.

J is TRBJ1-2 and V is TRBV9; D possibly corresponds to TRBD1 (5 bases). The CDR3 sequence is 18 residues long. Trimming took 1 base from V and 3 from J, leaving 22 bases between them. CDR1 is SGDLS, CDR2 YYNGEE, per germline. The chain's CDR3 is CASSVSLRGVGIDYGYTF. CDR3 coding DNA: TGTGCCAGCAGCGTATCCCTCCGGGGGGTGGGGATTGACTATGGCTACACCTTC. The complete variable domain, with remaining parts taken from reference TRBV9 and TRBJ1-2, reads DSGVTQTPKHLITATGQRVTLRCSPRSGDLSVYWYQQSLDQGLQFLIQYYNGEERAKGNILERFSAQQFPDLHSELNLSSLELGDSALYFCASSVSLRGVGIDYGYTFGSGTRLTVV.

This clone was found once. The chain uses TRBV19 and TRBJ1-5; D not certain. Germline V gives CDR1 LNHDA, CDR2 SQIVND (reference sequence). The CDR3 runs to 19 residues. The ends were cut back, 8 bases at V and 0 bases at J, with 26 bases in the middle. CDR3 nucleotide sequence: TGTGCCAGTTCCACCGATAGGTGGGGTGGGGAGGATAGCAATCAGCCCCAGCATTTT. This translates into CASSTDRWGGEDSNQPQHF.

The chain links TRBV28 to TRBJ1-5; the D gene is possibly TRBD1 (5 bases). Trimming removed 3 bases from V and 2 bases from J, with 8 bases in between. This CDR3 has 14 residues. Germline CDR1 and CDR2: MDHEN and SYDVKM. CDR3 in DNA: TGTGCCAGCAGTTTTTACAGGCGCAATCAGCCCCAGCATTTT. Amino acids: CASSFYRRNQPQHF. The variable domain in full, completed from reference TRBV28 and TRBJ1-5, reads DVKVTQSSRYLVKRTGEKVFLECVQDMDHENMFWYRQDPGLGLRLIYFSYDVKMKEKGDIPEGYSVSREKKERFSLILESASTNQTSMYLCASSFYRRNQPQHFGDGTRLSIL.

In its sample, this clone was seen once. The gene calls are TRBV12-5 and TRBJ1-2; 8 bases fit TRBD1. V lost 5 bases and J lost 8; bases outside the gene matches: 7. The CDR3 is 13 amino acids. Germline V gives CDR1 LGHNT, CDR2 FRNRAP. The CDR3 sequence: CASGLGTGGGYTF. The CDR3 nucleotides are TGTGCTAGTGGTCTTGGGACAGGAGGAGGCTACACCTTC.

In nucleotides, the CDR3 is TGTGCCAGCAGCTTGGGAGGGTATGAAGCTTTCTTT. It is translated as CASSLGGYEAFF. The rearrangement joins TRBV5-5 to TRBJ1-1; no clear D. Looked up from germline, CDR1 is SGHKS and CDR2 is YYEKEE (reference sequence). This CDR3 contains 12 residues. V was cut by 0 bases and J by 7 bases, with 7 bases left in between.

The table lists this clone with a count of one. The chain combines TRBV11-2 with TRBJ2-5, with 7 bases lining up with TRBD2. After removal of 0 bases from V and 5 bases from J, the junction contained 0 bases not matched to a gene. This CDR3 is 13 amino acids long. CDR1 and CDR2 from the germline V gene are SGHAT and FQNNGV. CDR3 region: CASSLEGGETQYF. CDR3 coding DNA: TGTGCCAGCAGCTTAGAGGGGGGGGAGACCCAGTACTTC.

The chain joins TRBV28 to TRBJ2-7; TRBD1 agrees at 9 bases. Germline trimming cut 3 bases from V and 7 bases from J; bases unmatched to any gene: 13. This CDR3 is 16 amino acids long. Germline V gene data show CDR1 as MDHEN and CDR2 as SYDVKM. CDR3 sequence: CASSFTGTGPLGEQYF. CDR3 DNA: TGTGCCAGCAGTTTCACCGGGACAGGGCCCCTCGGGGAGCAGTACTTC.

This clone was counted a single time. The gene calls are TRBV6-5 and TRBJ1-1, with 7 bases matching TRBD1. Trimming removed 4 bases from V and 5 bases from J; junction bases left unmatched: 10. The CDR3 is 15 amino acids. CDR1 MNHEY and CDR2 SVGAGI come from the germline V gene. CDR3 DNA sequence: TGTGCCAGCAGTTCCCTCTCAGGGGGGAGGACTGAAGCTTTCTTT. This codes for CASSSLSGGRTEAFF.

V is TRBV19 and J is TRBJ1-5; TRBD1 agrees at 8 bases. The CDR3 is made up of 15 amino acids. V was pared by 1 base and J by 3 bases, with 2 bases of the junction left unmatched. Germline CDR1 is LNHDA and CDR2 is SQIVND (reference sequence). CDR3: CASSIGTGTNQPQHF. The CDR3 nucleotides read TGTGCCAGTAGTATAGGGACAGGGACCAATCAGCCCCAGCATTTT.